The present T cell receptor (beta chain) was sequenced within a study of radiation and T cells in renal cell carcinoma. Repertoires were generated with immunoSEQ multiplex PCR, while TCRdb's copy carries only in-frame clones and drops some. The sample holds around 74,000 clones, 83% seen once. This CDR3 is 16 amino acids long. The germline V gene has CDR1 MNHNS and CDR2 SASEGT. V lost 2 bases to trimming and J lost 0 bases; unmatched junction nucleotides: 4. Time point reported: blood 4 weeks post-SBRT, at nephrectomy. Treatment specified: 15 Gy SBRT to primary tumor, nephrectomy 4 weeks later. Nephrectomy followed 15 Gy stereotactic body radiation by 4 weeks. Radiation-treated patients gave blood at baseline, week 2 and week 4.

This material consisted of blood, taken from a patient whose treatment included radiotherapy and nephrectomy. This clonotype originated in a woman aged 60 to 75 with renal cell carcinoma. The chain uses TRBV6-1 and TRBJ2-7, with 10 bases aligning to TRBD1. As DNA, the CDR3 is TGTGCCAGCAGTGAAAGACAGGGGGCTTTCTCCTACGAGCAGTACTTC. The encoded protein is CASSERQGAFSYEQYF.